A single sample is the source of the 13 T cell receptor beta chains below, sequenced in a study of metastatic and nonmetastatic thyroid tumors. MiXCR reprocessed the PCR reads for TCRdb. Of some 22,000 clones detected, around a fifth appear once; the ten largest clones hold 9% to 15%. No treatment had been given to any patient before thyroid surgery. Material for sequencing was tumor tissue. The receptor source for this set is a female donor with papillary thyroid cancer or a benign thyroid nodule (not recorded which). Some clones in this sample may be carry-over from other donors' samples.

J is TRBJ2-3 and V is TRBV7-3; D not certain. CDR3 size: 13 residues. Germline CDR1 is SGHTA and CDR2 is FQGTGA. Trimming shortened V by 5 bases and J by 8 bases, and 14 bases separated the two germline ends. The CDR3 spells CASSAQERSTQYF. The CDR3 nucleotides are TGTGCCAGCAGCGCCCAGGAGAGGAGTACGCAGTATTTT.

By share, this clone counts as medium-sized. The CDR3 DNA sequence: TGTGCCAGCAGTGAACTCGGAAGCTATGGCTACACCTTC. Its translation is CASSELGSYGYTF. This chain uses TRBV2 with TRBJ1-2; no clear D. The CDR3 is made up of 13 amino acids. V shed 2 bases and J shed 4 bases, with 8 bases lying between them. The germline V gene has CDR1 SNHLY and CDR2 FYNNEI.

This clone showed up just a few times. V gene TRBV27 combines with J gene TRBJ1-5; D is unclear. V was pared by 0 bases and J by 3 bases, with 9 bases between. The CDR3 loop spans 15 amino acids. Germline loops: CDR1 MNHEY, CDR2 SMNVEV (reference sequence). Written as DNA, the CDR3 is TGTGCCAGCAGTTTATCCAGAGGGCTCAATCAGCCCCAGCATTTT. Translation: CASSLSRGLNQPQHF.

In the case of this clone: The germline gene is not matched at one end of the junction; a read error may be the cause. This sequence joins TRBV15 and TRBJ2-1, with TRBD2 matching 7 bases. The germline V gene encodes CDR1 LNHNV and CDR2 YYDKDF (reference sequence). The length of the CDR3 is 14 residues. CDR3 residues: CATSLSGMANGQFF. CDR3 DNA sequence: TGTGCCACCAGCCTGAGCGGGATGGCCAATGGGCAGTTCTTC.

This clone was counted at least ten times. A much larger clone differs from this one at a single base, so this may be a read error. The chain joins TRBV24-1 to TRBJ1-1; the D gene is possibly TRBD1 (5 bases). The CDR3 loop spans 15 amino acids. The germline CDR1 and CDR2 sequences are KGHDR and SFDVKD. Trimming shortened V by 8 bases and J by 4 bases, and 19 bases separated the two germline ends. CDR3 region: CATTSGDGRITEAFF. The CDR3 DNA reads TGTGCCACCACCTCGGGGGACGGGAGGATCACTGAAGCTTTCTTT.

This clone is labeled as medium-sized. The V gene is TRBV11-2, the J gene TRBJ2-1; the match to TRBD2 covers 13 bases. This CDR3 comprises 16 residues. Germline CDR1 SGHAT, CDR2 FQNNGV. After removal of 5 bases from V and 10 bases from J, the junction contained 11 bases not matched to a gene. In nucleotides, the CDR3 is TGTGCCAGCAGCGCACCGGGACTAGCGGGATCCGGGGAGCAGTTCTTC. It codes for CASSAPGLAGSGEQFF.

This clone was observed a handful of times. The genes are TRBV20-1 and TRBJ1-5, with 9 bases fitting TRBD1. Germline CDR1 DFQATT, CDR2 SNEGSKA (reference sequence). V lost 1 base and J lost 0; bases outside the gene matches: 13. The CDR3 has 19 residues. Written as DNA, the CDR3 is TGCAGTGCTAGAGCGCCGGGACAGGGACCATATTATAGCAATCAGCCCCAGCATTTT. It translates to CSARAPGQGPYYSNQPQHF.

This clone has a handful of counts. This rearrangement joins TRBV12-3 or TRBV12-4 to TRBJ2-4; 9 bases match TRBD1. The ends lost 4 bases at V and 7 bases at J; junction bases unmatched: 2. This CDR3 contains 13 residues. The CDR3 region is CASSSGQGNIQYF. Here the CDR3 DNA reads TGTGCCAGCAGTTCGGGACAGGGTAACATTCAGTACTTC.

This clone has only a few counts. V usage is TRBV11-2 and J usage is TRBJ2-7; 7 nucleotides align to TRBD1. This CDR3 has 15 amino acids. Trimming at V came to 7 bases and at J to 6 bases, leaving 15 bases not matched to a gene. Germline loops: CDR1 SGHAT, CDR2 FQNNGV. CDR3 sequence reads: CASNFWGQSRAEQYF. In DNA, the CDR3 is TGTGCCAGCAACTTCTGGGGACAGTCAAGAGCCGAGCAGTACTTC.

Turning to this clone: Being one base from a much bigger clone, this may be a read error. The identical CDR3 is also encoded by other nucleotide sequences in the sample. The V call is TRBV20-1, the J call TRBJ2-1; 10 bases align to TRBD1. CDR3 length: 14 residues. CDR1 is DFQATT and CDR2 is SNEGSKA in the germline V gene (reference sequence). CDR3: CSARGQTGGNEQFF. The CDR3 region has the DNA TGCAGTGCTAGAGGTCAGACAGGGGGCAATGAGCAATTCTTC.

In its sample, this clone was seen many times. The gene calls are TRBV20-1 and TRBJ2-1, with 14 bases that match TRBD2. Germline CDR1 and CDR2: DFQATT and SNEGSKA (reference sequence). The CDR3 is made up of 16 amino acids. J was trimmed by 7 bases and V by 5 bases; bases with no gene match: 10. CDR3 sequence: CSAPRLAGGPRNEQFF. For the CDR3, the DNA is TGCAGTGCTCCCCGACTAGCGGGAGGGCCTCGGAATGAGCAGTTCTTC.

Regarding this clone: One end of the junction is discordant with germline, which a read error may explain. The V and J genes are TRBV29-1 and TRBJ2-5; 7 bases map to TRBD1. The germline V gene has CDR1 SQVTM and CDR2 ANQGSEA. This CDR3 has 16 amino acids. In nucleotides, the CDR3 is TGCATCGTTGAAGGGCCGGGACAGTGGAGAAGTGAGACCCAGTACTTC. Translated: CIVEGPGQWRSETQYF.

This clone has a handful of counts. The rearrangement links TRBV28 to TRBJ1-1; D is perhaps TRBD1 (5 bases). Germline V gene data show CDR1 as MDHEN and CDR2 as SYDVKM. V lost 2 bases, J lost 5 bases, and 12 bases lay in between. The CDR3 covers 14 residues. CDR3 residues: CASSLGGAGTEAFF. For the CDR3, the DNA is TGTGCCAGCAGTTTAGGTGGGGCTGGAACTGAAGCTTTCTTT.